The 8 T cell receptor beta chains reported below all come from one sample, sequenced in a study of cytomegalovirus exposure and HLA in healthy donors. PCR was performed using 60 Vbeta and 13 Jbeta primers. Sequencing used immunoSEQ multiplex PCR; TCRdb keeps in-frame clones, though not all of them. The sample lists 90,000 to 150,000 clones; more than 65% were seen once. Sequencing was done on a sample of PBMCs. These receptors were obtained from a young woman in good health and CMV-seronegative.

CDR3 DNA sequence: TGCGCCAGCAGCCCAGAAGGGAGTACTGAAGCTTTCTTT. This sequence encodes CASSPEGSTEAFF. The J gene is TRBJ1-1, the V gene TRBV5-1; D is uncertain. The ends were cut back, 4 bases at V and 5 bases at J, with 12 bases in the middle. Looked up from germline, CDR1 is SGHRS and CDR2 is YFSETQ. The CDR3 extends over 13 amino acids.

CDR3 amino acids: CAIKGPGGNTGELFF. The CDR3 region has the DNA TGTGCCATCAAAGGTCCAGGGGGGAACACCGGGGAGCTGTTTTTT. The chain recombines TRBV10-3 with TRBJ2-2, with TRBD1 identical over 7 bases. This CDR3 contains 15 residues. V gave up 7 bases and J gave up 1 base; unmatched junction bases: 6. Per the germline V gene, CDR1 is ENHRY and CDR2 is SYGVKD.

The rearrangement joins TRBV30 to TRBJ2-5; 11 bases line up with TRBD2. J lost 5 bases, V lost 4 bases, and 9 bases had no gene match. The length of the CDR3 is 15 residues. Germline V gene lookup returns CDR1 GTSNPN and CDR2 SVGIG (reference sequence). The CDR3 loop is CAWKSGTSGGETQYF. DNA of the CDR3: TGTGCCTGGAAAAGTGGGACTAGCGGAGGCGAGACCCAGTACTTC. Full variable domain (missing parts from reference TRBV30 and TRBJ2-5): SQTIHQWPATLVQPVGSPLSLECTVEGTSNPNLYWYRQAAGRGLQLLFYSVGIGQISSEVPQNLSASRPQDRQFILSSKKLLLSDSGFYLCAWKSGTSGGETQYFGPGTRLLVL.

The chain combines TRBV5-5 with TRBJ1-2; 7 bases map to TRBD1. The V gene end was trimmed by 4 bases and the J gene end by 3 bases; junction bases not matched to a gene: 3. The CDR3 loop spans 13 amino acids. Looked up from germline, CDR1 is SGHKS and CDR2 is YYEKEE (reference sequence). CDR3 nucleotides: TGTGCCAGCAGCCCCCAGGGGGACTATGGCTACACCTTC. Residues: CASSPQGDYGYTF.

The chain combines TRBV6-5 with TRBJ1-1; 10 nucleotides align to TRBD1. Germline-derived CDR1 and CDR2 are MNHEY and SVGAGI. The CDR3 has 15 amino acids. V trimming: 6 bases; J trimming: 3 bases; junction bases outside the gene matches: 7. The DNA for the CDR3 is TGTGCCAGCAGACTATTCGGGACAGGGGACACTGAAGCTTTCTTT. Translating it yields CASRLFGTGDTEAFF.

The V and J genes are TRBV18 and TRBJ2-1, with 9 bases identical to TRBD2. Germline V gives CDR1 KGHSH, CDR2 LQKENI. The CDR3 totals 15 residues. Trimming removed 4 bases from V and 6 bases from J; junction bases left unmatched: 7. CDR3 nucleotide sequence: TGTGCCAGCTCACTCGGTAGCGGGGGCATCAATGAGCAGTTCTTC. This translates into CASSLGSGGINEQFF.

The V call is TRBV5-4, the J call TRBJ1-2; possible D gene TRBD1, 6 bases. The ends were cut back, 4 bases at V and 7 bases at J, with 26 bases in the middle. CDR3 length equals 17 residues. Germline V CDR1 and CDR2: SGHNT, YYREEE (reference sequence). The CDR3 coding sequence is TGTGCCAGCAGCAAGAAGAAGGACTCCGGGGGAGGGGGTGGCTACACCTTC. This translates into CASSKKKDSGGGGGYTF.

This chain's CDR3 is CASSLSRYNEQFF. The CDR3 nucleotides read TGTGCCAGCAGCTTAAGCAGGTACAATGAGCAGTTCTTC. The gene calls are TRBV7-6 and TRBJ2-1; unclear D gene. Per germline, CDR1 SGHVS and CDR2 FNYEAQ. This CDR3 region has 13 residues. Trimming stripped 2 bases from V and 4 bases from J, with 6 bases between.